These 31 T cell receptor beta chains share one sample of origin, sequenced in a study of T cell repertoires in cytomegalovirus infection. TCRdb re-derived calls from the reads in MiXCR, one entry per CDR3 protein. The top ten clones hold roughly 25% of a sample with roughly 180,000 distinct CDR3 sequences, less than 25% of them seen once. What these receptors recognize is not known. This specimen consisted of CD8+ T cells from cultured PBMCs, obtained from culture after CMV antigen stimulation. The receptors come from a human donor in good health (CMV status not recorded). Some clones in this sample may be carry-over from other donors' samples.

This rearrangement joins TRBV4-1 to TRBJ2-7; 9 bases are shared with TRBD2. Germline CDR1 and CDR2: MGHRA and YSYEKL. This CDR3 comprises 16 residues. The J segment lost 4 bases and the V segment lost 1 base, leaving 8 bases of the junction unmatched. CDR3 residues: CASSQGGGGVAYEQYF. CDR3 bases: TGCGCCAGCAGCCAAGGTGGCGGGGGGGTAGCTTACGAGCAGTACTTC.

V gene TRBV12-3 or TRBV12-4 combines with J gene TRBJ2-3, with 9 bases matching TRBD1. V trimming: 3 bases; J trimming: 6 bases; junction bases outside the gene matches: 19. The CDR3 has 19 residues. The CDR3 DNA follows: TGTGCCAGCAGTTTTGGGGGACAGGGAGAAGGTGTACAGGGGGATACGCAGTATTTT. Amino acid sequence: CASSFGGQGEGVQGDTQYF.

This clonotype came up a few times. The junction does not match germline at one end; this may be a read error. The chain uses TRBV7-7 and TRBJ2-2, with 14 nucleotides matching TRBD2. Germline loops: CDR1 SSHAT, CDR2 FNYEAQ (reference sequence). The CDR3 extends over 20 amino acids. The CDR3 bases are TGTGCTAGCAGCCCCGGGACTAGCGGGGGCCGGATGGCGAACACCGGGGAGCTGTTTTTT. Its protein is CASSPGTSGGRMANTGELFF.

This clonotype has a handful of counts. The CDR3 here is CASSRWGTNDYNSPLHF. In DNA form, the CDR3 reads TGTGCCAGCAGCCGCTGGGGAACAAACGACTATAATTCACCCCTCCACTTT. V is TRBV6-1 and J is TRBJ1-6; no reliable D call. V was pared by 6 bases and J by 3 bases, with 18 bases between. Germline V gives CDR1 MNHNS, CDR2 SASEGT. The CDR3 loop spans 17 amino acids.

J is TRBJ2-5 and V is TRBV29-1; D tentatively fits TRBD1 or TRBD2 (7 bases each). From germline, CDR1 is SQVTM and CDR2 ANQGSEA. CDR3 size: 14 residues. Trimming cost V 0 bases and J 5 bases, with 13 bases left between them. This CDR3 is CSVEDRGDYETQYF. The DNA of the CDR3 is TGCAGCGTTGAAGACAGGGGGGACTACGAGACCCAGTACTTC.

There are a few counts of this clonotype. CDR3 residues: CASSPRDRVNQPQHF. CDR3 sequence (DNA): TGTGCCAGCAGCCCCCGGGACAGGGTCAATCAGCCCCAGCATTTT. The chain employs TRBV27 and TRBJ1-5; 9 bases align to TRBD1. The germline gives CDR1 MNHEY, CDR2 SMNVEV (reference sequence). The V and J ends lost 6 bases and 3 bases, in that order; junction bases with no gene match: 6. The CDR3 spans 15 residues.

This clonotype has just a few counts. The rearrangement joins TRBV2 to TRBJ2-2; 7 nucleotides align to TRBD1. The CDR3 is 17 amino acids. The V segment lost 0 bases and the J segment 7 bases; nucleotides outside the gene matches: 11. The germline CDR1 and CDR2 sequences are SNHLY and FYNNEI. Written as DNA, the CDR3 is TGTGCCAGCAGTGAAGCGCTCTTGGGGACAGTGGGCGGGGAGCTGTTTTTT. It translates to CASSEALLGTVGGELFF.

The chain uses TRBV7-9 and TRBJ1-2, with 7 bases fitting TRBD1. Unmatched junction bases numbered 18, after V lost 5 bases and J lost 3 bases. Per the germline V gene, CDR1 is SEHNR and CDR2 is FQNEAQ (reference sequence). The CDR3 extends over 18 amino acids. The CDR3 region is CASSPQEGARDEDYGYTF. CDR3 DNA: TGTGCCAGCAGCCCCCAGGAGGGGGCAAGAGATGAGGACTATGGCTACACCTTC.

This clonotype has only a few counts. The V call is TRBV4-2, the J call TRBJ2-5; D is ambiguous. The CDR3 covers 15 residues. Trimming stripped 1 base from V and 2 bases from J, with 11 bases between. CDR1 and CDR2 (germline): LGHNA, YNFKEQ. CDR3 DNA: TGTGCCAGCAGCCAAGTAATGCGCGCACAAGAGACCCAGTACTTC. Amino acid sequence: CASSQVMRAQETQYF.

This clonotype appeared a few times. The CDR3 bases are TGTGCCAGCAAACGAGTCCCAGATACGCAGTATTTT. This codes for CASKRVPDTQYF. The chain has TRBV7-9 and TRBJ2-3; D call uncertain. The CDR3 sequence is 12 residues long. Trimming took 7 bases from V and 4 from J, leaving 9 bases between them. Germline V CDR1 and CDR2: SEHNR, FQNEAQ (reference sequence).

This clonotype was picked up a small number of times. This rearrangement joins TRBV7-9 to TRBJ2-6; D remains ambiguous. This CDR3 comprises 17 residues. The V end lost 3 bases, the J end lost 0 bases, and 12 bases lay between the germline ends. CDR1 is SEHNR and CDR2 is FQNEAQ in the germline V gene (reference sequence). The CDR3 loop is CASSFPGIVSGANVLTF. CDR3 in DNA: TGTGCCAGCAGCTTTCCTGGGATAGTCTCTGGGGCCAACGTCCTGACTTTC.

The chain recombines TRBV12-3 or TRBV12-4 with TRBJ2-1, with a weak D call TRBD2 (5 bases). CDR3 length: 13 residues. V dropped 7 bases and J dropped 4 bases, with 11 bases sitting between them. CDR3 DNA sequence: TGTGCCAGCAACTTGAGAGGGTACAATGAGCAGTTCTTC. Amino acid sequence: CASNLRGYNEQFF.

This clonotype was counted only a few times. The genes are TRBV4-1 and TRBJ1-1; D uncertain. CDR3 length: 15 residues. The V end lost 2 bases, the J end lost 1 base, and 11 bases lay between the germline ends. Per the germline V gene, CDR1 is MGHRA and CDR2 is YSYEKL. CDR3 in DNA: TGCGCCAGCAGCCAACAAAGGGTATGGAACACTGAAGCTTTCTTT. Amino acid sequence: CASSQQRVWNTEAFF.

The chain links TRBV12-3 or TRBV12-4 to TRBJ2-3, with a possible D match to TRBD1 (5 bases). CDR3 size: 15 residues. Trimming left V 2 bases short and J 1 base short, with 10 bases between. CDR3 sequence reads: CASSLPGQGTDTQYF. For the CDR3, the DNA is TGTGCCAGCAGTTTACCCGGACAAGGCACAGATACGCAGTATTTT.

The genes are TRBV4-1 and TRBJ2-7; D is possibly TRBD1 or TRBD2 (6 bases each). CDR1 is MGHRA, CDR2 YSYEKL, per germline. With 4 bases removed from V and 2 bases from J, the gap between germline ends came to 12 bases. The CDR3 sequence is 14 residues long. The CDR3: CASSPTGGPYEQYF. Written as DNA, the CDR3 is TGCGCCAGCAGCCCGACAGGAGGGCCCTACGAGCAGTACTTC.

This CDR3 reads CASSDQTVSNQPQHF. The CDR3 DNA reads TGTGCCAGCAGCGACCAGACAGTTAGCAATCAGCCCCAGCATTTT. The rearrangement joins TRBV7-2 to TRBJ1-5, with a tentative D call TRBD1 (5 bases). The V end lost 5 bases, the J end lost 0 bases, and 11 bases lay between the germline ends. This CDR3 spans 15 amino acids. The germline gives CDR1 SGHTA, CDR2 FQGNSA.

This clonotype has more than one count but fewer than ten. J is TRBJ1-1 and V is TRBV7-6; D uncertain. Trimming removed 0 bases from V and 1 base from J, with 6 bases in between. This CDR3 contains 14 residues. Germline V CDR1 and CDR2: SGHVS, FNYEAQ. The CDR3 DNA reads TGTGCCAGCAGCTTAGCGAAACGGAACACTGAAGCTTTCTTT. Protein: CASSLAKRNTEAFF.

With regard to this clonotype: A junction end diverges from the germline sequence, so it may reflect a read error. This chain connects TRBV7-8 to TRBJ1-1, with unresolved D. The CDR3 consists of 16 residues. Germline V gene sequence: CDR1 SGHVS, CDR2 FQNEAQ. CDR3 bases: TGTGCCAACAGCTCGCCGGACGGATACATGAACACTGAAGCTTTCTTT. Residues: CANSSPDGYMNTEAFF.

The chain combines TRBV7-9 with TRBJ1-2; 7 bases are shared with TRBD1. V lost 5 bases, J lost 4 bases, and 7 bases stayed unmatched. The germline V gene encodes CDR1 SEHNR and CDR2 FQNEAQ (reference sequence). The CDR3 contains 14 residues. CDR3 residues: CASSPPTGSYGYTF. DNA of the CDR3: TGTGCCAGCAGCCCGCCGACAGGGTCCTATGGCTACACCTTC.

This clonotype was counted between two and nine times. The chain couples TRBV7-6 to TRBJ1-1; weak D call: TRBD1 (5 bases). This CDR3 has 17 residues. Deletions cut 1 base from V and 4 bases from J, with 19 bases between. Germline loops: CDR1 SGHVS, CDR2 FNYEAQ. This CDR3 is CASSLGGYAGNSTEAFF. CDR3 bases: TGTGCCAGCAGCTTAGGGGGGTACGCAGGTAATAGCACTGAAGCTTTCTTT.

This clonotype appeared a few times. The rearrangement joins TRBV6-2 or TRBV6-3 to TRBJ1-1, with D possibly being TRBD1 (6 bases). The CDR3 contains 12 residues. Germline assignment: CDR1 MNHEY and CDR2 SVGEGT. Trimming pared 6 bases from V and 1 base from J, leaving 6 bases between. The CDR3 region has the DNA TGTGCCAGCAGAGGGGGGAACACTGAAGCTTTCTTT. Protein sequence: CASRGGNTEAFF.

This CDR3 is CASSTRGIHGNTIYF. Here the CDR3 DNA reads TGTGCCAGCAGCACCAGGGGTATCCATGGAAACACCATATATTTT. The chain links TRBV7-9 to TRBJ1-3; possibly TRBD1 for D (6 bases). With 5 bases removed from V and 3 bases from J, the gap between germline ends came to 14 bases. This CDR3 is built from 15 residues. Germline V CDR1 and CDR2: SEHNR, FQNEAQ (reference sequence). Together with reference TRBV7-9 and TRBJ1-3, the CDR3 gives the full variable domain: DTGVSQNPRHKITKRGQNVTFRCDPISEHNRLYWYRQTLGQGPEFLTYFQNEAQLEKSRLLSDRFSAERPKGSFSTLEIQRTEQGDSAMYLCASSTRGIHGNTIYFGEGSWLTVV.

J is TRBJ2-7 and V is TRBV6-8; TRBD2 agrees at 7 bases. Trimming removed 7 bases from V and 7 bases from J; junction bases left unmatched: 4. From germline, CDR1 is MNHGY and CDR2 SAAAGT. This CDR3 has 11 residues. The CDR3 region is CASTGEGEQYF. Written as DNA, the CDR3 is TGTGCCAGCACCGGGGAGGGAGAGCAGTACTTC.

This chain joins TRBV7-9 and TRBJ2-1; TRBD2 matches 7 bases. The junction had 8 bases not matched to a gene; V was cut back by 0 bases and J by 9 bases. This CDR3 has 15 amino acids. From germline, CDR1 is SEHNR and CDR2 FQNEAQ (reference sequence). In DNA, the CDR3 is TGTGCCAGCAGCTTAGCTAGCGGGCAATCCAGTGAGCAGTTCTTC. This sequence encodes CASSLASGQSSEQFF.

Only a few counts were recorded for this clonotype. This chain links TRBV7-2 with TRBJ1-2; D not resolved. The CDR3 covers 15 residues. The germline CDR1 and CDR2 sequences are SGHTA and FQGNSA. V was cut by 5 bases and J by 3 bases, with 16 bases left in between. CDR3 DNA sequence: TGTGCCAGCAGCCCCGGATCCTGGAGGGACTATGGCTACACCTTC. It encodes CASSPGSWRDYGYTF.

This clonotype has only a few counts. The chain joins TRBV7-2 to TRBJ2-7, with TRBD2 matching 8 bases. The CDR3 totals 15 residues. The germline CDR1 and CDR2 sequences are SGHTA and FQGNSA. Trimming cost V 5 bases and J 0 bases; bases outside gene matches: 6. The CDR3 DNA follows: TGTGCCAGCAGCCCTGGACTAGCCAGCTCCTACGAGCAGTACTTC. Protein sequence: CASSPGLASSYEQYF.

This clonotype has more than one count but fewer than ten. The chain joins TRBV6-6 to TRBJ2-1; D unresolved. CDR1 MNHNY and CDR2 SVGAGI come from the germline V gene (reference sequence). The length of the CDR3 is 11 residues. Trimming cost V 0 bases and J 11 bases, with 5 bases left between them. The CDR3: CASSYSPQQFF. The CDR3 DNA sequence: TGTGCCAGCAGTTACTCGCCTCAGCAGTTCTTC.

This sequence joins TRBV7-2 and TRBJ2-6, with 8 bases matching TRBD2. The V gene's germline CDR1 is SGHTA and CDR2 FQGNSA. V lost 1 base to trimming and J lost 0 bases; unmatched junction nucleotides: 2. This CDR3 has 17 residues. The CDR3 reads CASSLVGGVSGANVLTF. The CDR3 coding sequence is TGTGCCAGCAGCTTAGTCGGGGGGGTCTCTGGGGCCAACGTCCTGACTTTC.

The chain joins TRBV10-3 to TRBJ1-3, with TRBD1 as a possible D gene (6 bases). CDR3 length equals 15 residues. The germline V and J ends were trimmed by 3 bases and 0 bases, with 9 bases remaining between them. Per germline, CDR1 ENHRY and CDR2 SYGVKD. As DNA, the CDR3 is TGTGCCATCAGTGATGGACAGAGCTCTGGAAACACCATATATTTT. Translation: CAISDGQSSGNTIYF.

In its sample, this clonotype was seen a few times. The CDR3 DNA follows: TGTGCCAGCAGCGATGGGACGGTCCACACTGAGCAGTTCTTC. Encoded protein: CASSDGTVHTEQFF. The chain has TRBV7-2 and TRBJ2-1; D is possibly TRBD1 or TRBD2 (5 bases each). The CDR3 consists of 14 residues. The V end was cut by 5 bases, the J end by 9 bases, with 17 bases between. CDR1 and CDR2 (germline): SGHTA, FQGNSA.

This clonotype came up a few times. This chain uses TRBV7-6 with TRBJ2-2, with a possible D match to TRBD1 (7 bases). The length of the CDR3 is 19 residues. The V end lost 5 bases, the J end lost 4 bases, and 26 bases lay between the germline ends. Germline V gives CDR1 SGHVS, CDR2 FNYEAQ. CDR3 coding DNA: TGTGCCAGCAGCCCAAAGGGGGGTTATGTGACAGGGCCCACCGGGGAGCTGTTTTTT. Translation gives CASSPKGGYVTGPTGELFF. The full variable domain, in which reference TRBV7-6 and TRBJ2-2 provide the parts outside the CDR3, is GAGVSQSPRYKVTKRGQDVALRCDPISGHVSLYWYRQALGQGPEFLTYFNYEAQQDKSGLPNDRFSAERPEGSISTLTIQRTEQRDSAMYRCASSPKGGYVTGPTGELFFGEGSRLTVL.